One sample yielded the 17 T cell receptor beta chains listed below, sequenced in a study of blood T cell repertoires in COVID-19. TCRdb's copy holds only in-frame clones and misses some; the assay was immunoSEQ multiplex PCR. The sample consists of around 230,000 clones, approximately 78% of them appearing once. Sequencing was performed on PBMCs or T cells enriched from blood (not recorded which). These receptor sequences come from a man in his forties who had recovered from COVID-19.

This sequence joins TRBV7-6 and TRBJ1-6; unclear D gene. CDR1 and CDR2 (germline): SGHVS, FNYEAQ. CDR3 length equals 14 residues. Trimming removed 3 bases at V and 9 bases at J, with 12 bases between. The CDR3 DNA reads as TGTGCCAGCAGCTTTGAGGGCATTCGTTCACCCCTCCACTTT. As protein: CASSFEGIRSPLHF.

CDR3 in DNA: TGCGCCAGCAGCTCTGGGAAGGGGGCATTGACTGAGGCAGATACGCAGTATTTT. The encoded protein is CASSSGKGALTEADTQYF. This sequence joins TRBV5-1 and TRBJ2-3; 7 bases align to TRBD1. The germline V gene encodes CDR1 SGHRS and CDR2 YFSETQ. This CDR3 has 18 amino acids. With V trimmed by 3 bases and J by 4 bases, 17 bases remained unmatched.

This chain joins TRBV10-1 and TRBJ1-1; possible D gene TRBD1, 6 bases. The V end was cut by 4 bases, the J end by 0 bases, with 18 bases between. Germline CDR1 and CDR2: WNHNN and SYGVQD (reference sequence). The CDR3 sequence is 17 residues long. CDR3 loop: CASSGDIYGYMNTEAFF. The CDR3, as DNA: TGCGCCAGCAGTGGGGACATTTATGGCTACATGAACACTGAAGCTTTCTTT.

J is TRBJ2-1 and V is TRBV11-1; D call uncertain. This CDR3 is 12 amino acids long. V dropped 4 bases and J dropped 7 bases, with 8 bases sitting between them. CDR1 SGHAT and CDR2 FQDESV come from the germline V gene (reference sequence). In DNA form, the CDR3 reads TGTGCCAGCAGCTGGCGGTATAATGAGCAGTTCTTC. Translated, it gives CASSWRYNEQFF.

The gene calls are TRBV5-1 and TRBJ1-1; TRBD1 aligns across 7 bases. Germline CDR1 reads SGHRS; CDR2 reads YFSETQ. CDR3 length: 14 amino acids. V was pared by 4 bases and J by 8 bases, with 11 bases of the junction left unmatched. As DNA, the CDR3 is TGCGCCAGCAGCCCATCAACACAGGGGAGGGAAGCTTTCTTT. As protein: CASSPSTQGREAFF.

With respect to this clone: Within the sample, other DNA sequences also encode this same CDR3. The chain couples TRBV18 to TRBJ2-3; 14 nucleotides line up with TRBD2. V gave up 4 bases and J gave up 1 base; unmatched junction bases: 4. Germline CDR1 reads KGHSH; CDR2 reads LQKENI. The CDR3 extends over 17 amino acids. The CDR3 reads CASSRGTSGSGTDTQYF. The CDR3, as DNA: TGTGCCAGCTCACGTGGGACTAGCGGGAGTGGCACAGATACGCAGTATTTT.

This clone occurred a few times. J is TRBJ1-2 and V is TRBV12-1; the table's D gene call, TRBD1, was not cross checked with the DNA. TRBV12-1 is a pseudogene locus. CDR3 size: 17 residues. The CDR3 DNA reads TGTGCCAGCAGCCGTGGAATACTAAGGGCAGGGGGTGATGGCTACACCTTC. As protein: CASSRGILRAGGDGYTF.

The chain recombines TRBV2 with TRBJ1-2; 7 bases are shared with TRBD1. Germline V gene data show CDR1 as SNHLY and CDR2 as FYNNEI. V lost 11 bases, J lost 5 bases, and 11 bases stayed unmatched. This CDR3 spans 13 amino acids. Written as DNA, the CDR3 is TGTGCCCAAAGGCGAGACAGGGAGTATGGCTACACCTTC. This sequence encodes CAQRRDREYGYTF.

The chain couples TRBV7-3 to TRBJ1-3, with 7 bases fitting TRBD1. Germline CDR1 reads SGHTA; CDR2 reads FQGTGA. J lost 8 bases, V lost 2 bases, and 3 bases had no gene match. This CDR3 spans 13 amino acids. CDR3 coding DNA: TGTGCCAGCAGCTTATCCCAGGGGGACACCATATATTTT. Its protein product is CASSLSQGDTIYF.

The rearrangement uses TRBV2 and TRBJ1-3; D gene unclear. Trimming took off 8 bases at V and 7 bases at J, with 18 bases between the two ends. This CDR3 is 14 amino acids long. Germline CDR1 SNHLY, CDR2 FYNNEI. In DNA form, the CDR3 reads TGTGCCAGCGACGATGTATTAAGGAGGAACACCATATATTTT. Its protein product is CASDDVLRRNTIYF.

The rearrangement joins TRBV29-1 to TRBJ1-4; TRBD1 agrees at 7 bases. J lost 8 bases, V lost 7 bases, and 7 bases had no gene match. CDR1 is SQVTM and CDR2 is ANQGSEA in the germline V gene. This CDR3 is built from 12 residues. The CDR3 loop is CSAQTGSEKLFF. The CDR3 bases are TGCAGCGCTCAGACAGGGAGCGAAAAACTGTTTTTT.

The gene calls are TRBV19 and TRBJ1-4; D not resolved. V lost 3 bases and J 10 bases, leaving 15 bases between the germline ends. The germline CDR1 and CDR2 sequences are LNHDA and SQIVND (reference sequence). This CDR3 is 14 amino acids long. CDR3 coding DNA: TGTGCCAGTAGTATCCCCGGGCTTCGGGGAAAACTGTTTTTT. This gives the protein CASSIPGLRGKLFF.

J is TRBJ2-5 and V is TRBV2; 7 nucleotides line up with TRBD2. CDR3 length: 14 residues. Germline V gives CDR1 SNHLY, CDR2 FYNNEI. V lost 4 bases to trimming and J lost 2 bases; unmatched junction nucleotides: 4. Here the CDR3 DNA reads TGTGCCAGCAGTGGTGCGGGGGATCAAGAGACCCAGTACTTC. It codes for CASSGAGDQETQYF.

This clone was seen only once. CDR3 amino acids: CSVLRAGSFYEQYF. CDR3 in DNA: TGCAGCGTTTTAAGAGCAGGGTCTTTCTACGAGCAGTACTTC. The V and J genes are TRBV29-1 and TRBJ2-7; D is perhaps TRBD1 (5 bases). Germline-derived CDR1 and CDR2 are SQVTM and ANQGSEA. Trimming pared 5 bases from V and 3 bases from J, leaving 17 bases between. The CDR3 sequence is 14 residues long.

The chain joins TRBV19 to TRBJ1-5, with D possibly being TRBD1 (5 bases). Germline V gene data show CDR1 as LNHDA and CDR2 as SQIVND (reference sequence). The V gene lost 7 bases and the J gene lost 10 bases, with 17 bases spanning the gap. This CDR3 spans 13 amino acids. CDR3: CASKKGAHRPQHF. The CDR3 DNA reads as TGTGCCAGTAAAAAAGGGGCGCATCGACCCCAGCATTTT. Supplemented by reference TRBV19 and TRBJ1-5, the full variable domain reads DGGITQSPKYLFRKEGQNVTLSCEQNLNHDAMYWYRQDPGQGLRLIYYSQIVNDFQKGDIAEGYSVSREKKESFPLTVTSAQKNPTAFYLCASKKGAHRPQHFGDGTRLSIL.

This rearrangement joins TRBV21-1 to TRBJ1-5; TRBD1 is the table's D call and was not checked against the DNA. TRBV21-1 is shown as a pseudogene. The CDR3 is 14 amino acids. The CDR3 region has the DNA TGTGCCAGCAGCAGACATACCCTCAATCAGCCCCAGCATTTT. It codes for CASSRHTLNQPQHF.

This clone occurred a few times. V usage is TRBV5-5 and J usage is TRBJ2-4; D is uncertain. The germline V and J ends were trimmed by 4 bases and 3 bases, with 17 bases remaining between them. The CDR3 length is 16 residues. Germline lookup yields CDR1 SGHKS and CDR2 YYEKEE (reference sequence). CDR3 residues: CASSPTRNNDKNIQYF. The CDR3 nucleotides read TGTGCCAGCAGCCCTACCAGGAATAACGACAAAAACATTCAGTACTTC.